This T cell receptor (beta chain) was sequenced during a study of CXCR3-negative and CXCR3-positive naive CD8 T cells. Study in general: Each library gave roughly 1.6 +/- 0.3 million of approximately 150 million TRB reads.

UMI-labeled 5' RACE TRB cDNA libraries were prepared from the cells. With the 5' RACE reads reprocessed, TCRdb shows one record per CDR3 protein and no DNA. This sample's clone table lists some 130,000 distinct CDR3 sequences. Study conclusions and caveats: TRBV-TRBJ usage was alike in naive CXCR3-negative and CXCR3-positive cells but differed in memory cells.

Of note for this clonotype: What it recognizes is unknown.

From germline, CDR1 is SGHRS and CDR2 YFSETQ. There are 18 residues in the CDR3. Material: naive CXCR3- CD8+ T cells from blood. Subset specified: CD45RO-CCR7+CD27+CD95- naive CD8+ T cells lacking CXCR3 (TNR3-). The clonotype originates from a human donor in good health. Some clones in this sample may be carry-over from other donors' samples. The chain recombines TRBV5-1 with TRBJ2-6; checking the TCRdb D call of TRBD1 is not possible without DNA. This CDR3 reads CASSLWGTPSDGANVLTF.